This TCR beta chain was sequenced in a study of vaccination and CD4 T cells after COVID-19. Background on the study: Median time from second vaccine dose to sampling was roughly 65 days (14 to 241).

The table lists this clonotype with a few counts. Its antigen is still unknown. The Oncomine TCR Beta short-read assay was applied to DNA of cultured CD4+ T cells. Genomic DNA was taken out of cultured CD4+ T cells by extraction. In TCRdb, the PCR reads were re-called with MiXCR into one record per CDR3 protein. Altogether around 10,000 distinct CDR3 sequences are present, about 38% being singletons, with the ten largest covering 14% to 15%. The treatment denotes: approximately 10-day PBMC culture with coronavirus spike peptide pools or control peptides (ViraFEST assay). From the unexposed donor, CD4+ T cells were collected ahead of the COVID-19 pandemic (2011-2018). ViraFEST used peptide pools to expand antigen-specific T cells and subsequently sequenced their TCRs. After being plated at roughly 2.2 million per well, PBMCs were cultured with 9.5 to 10 IU/ml IL-2 and roughly 9.8 ug/ml peptide pools.

Between the trimmed V and J ends, which lost 7 bases and 0 bases, there was a span of 16 bases. Germline V gene lookup returns CDR1 DFQATT and CDR2 SNEGSKA (reference sequence). The CDR3 is 16 residues long. The material sequenced was CD4+ T cells from blood, cultured in vitro. The receptor was derived from a human donor in good health. This chain links TRBV20-1 with TRBJ2-6; a possible D gene is TRBD1 (6 bases). The CDR3 region has the DNA TGCAGTGTTTCAGGGGCATTTAGCTCTGGGGCCAACGTCCTGACTTTC. It is translated as CSVSGAFSSGANVLTF.